One sample yielded the 12 T cell receptor beta chains listed below, sequenced in a study of cytomegalovirus exposure and HLA in healthy donors. Both 60 Vbeta primers and 13 Jbeta primers went into the PCR. The method was immunoSEQ multiplex PCR; TCRdb's version includes in-frame clones alone and lacks a portion of them. The data contain some 150,000 clones, about 72% of them singletons. The sample was PBMCs. Receptor source: a man in his 60s in good health and CMV-seronegative.

A note on this clone: Other DNA sequences in this sample translate to the same CDR3. The chain links TRBV9 to TRBJ2-3; 7 bases line up with TRBD2. The CDR3 runs to 15 residues. Trimming took 1 base from V and 5 from J; bases not matched to a gene: 7. CDR1 SGDLS and CDR2 YYNGEE come from the germline V gene. CDR3 nucleotide sequence: TGTGCCAGCAGCGTATACGACTGGGGGGGAGATACGCAGTATTTT. This gives the protein CASSVYDWGGDTQYF.

The genes are TRBV28 and TRBJ2-3; the match to TRBD1 covers 12 bases. The CDR3 has 16 residues. With 5 bases clipped from V and 7 bases from J, the junction kept 10 bases outside the gene matches. Looked up from germline, CDR1 is MDHEN and CDR2 is SYDVKM. The CDR3 region is CASSDPGTGGAHTQYF. DNA of the CDR3: TGTGCCAGCAGTGACCCCGGGACAGGGGGCGCACATACGCAGTATTTT.

In its sample, this clone was seen a few times. One end of the junction fails to match germline, which may point to a read error. The V and J genes are TRBV7-9 and TRBJ2-7, with TRBD2 identical over 8 bases. This CDR3 is built from 17 residues. CDR1 SEHNR and CDR2 FQNEAQ come from the germline V gene (reference sequence). The CDR3 DNA sequence: TGTTCCAGCAGCTTATTATGGGGGGCTAGCGGGCCCTACGAGCAGTACTTC. Residues: CSSSLLWGASGPYEQYF.

The V gene is TRBV5-6, the J gene TRBJ1-2, with TRBD1 matching 7 bases. V lost 4 bases and J lost 2; bases outside the gene matches: 5. Per germline, CDR1 SGHDT and CDR2 YYEEEE. This CDR3 has 14 residues. The CDR3: CASSILTGNYGYTF. In DNA, the CDR3 is TGTGCCAGCAGCATATTGACAGGGAACTATGGCTACACCTTC.

This clone was observed a handful of times. CDR3 DNA sequence: TGTGCCAGCATATCAACAGGCGGACAGCCCCAGCATTTT. Encoded protein: CASISTGGQPQHF. The V gene is TRBV6-1, the J gene TRBJ1-5, with a weak D call TRBD1 (5 bases). The CDR3 sequence is 13 residues long. Deletions cut 7 bases from V and 7 bases from J, with 14 bases between. The germline V gene has CDR1 MNHNS and CDR2 SASEGT.

As for this clone: Other DNA sequences within the sample encode an identical CDR3. V is TRBV7-2 and J is TRBJ1-2; no firm D call. The CDR3 is 12 residues long. The germline V gene encodes CDR1 SGHTA and CDR2 FQGNSA. Deletions cut 1 base from V and 5 bases from J, with 5 bases between. This CDR3 is CASSLDGYGYTF. CDR3 nucleotides: TGTGCCAGCAGCTTAGACGGTTATGGCTACACCTTC. The full variable domain, rest sourced from reference TRBV7-2 and TRBJ1-2, is GAGVSQSPSNKVTEKGKDVELRCDPISGHTALYWYRQSLGQGLEFLIYFQGNSAPDKSGLPSDRFSAERTGGSVSTLTIQRTQQEDSAVYLCASSLDGYGYTFGSGTRLTVV.

V is TRBV28 and J is TRBJ1-2, with 7 bases lining up with TRBD1. This CDR3 spans 15 amino acids. Germline-derived CDR1 and CDR2 are MDHEN and SYDVKM. V dropped 6 bases and J dropped 4; count of bases not matched to a gene: 11. The CDR3 nucleotides are TGTGCCAGCAGGACACCCCAACAGGGGAGCTATGGCTACACCTTC. Protein: CASRTPQQGSYGYTF.

V gene TRBV9 combines with J gene TRBJ1-2; 11 nucleotides agree with TRBD1. V was pared by 4 bases and J by 2 bases, with 4 bases of the junction left unmatched. The CDR3 is made up of 15 amino acids. Looked up from germline, CDR1 is SGDLS and CDR2 is YYNGEE. The CDR3 loop reads CASSPRTGGNYGYTF. CDR3 nucleotide sequence: TGTGCCAGCAGCCCGCGGACAGGGGGCAACTATGGCTACACCTTC. The full variable domain, with the rest looked up from reference TRBV9 and TRBJ1-2, is DSGVTQTPKHLITATGQRVTLRCSPRSGDLSVYWYQQSLDQGLQFLIQYYNGEERAKGNILERFSAQQFPDLHSELNLSSLELGDSALYFCASSPRTGGNYGYTFGSGTRLTVV.

This clone was seen a few times. The chain has TRBV11-2 and TRBJ1-1, with D uncertain. Germline V lookup: CDR1 SGHAT, CDR2 FQNNGV. V shed 3 bases and J shed 0 bases, with 5 bases lying between them. This CDR3 region has 13 residues. Written as DNA, the CDR3 is TGTGCCAGCAGCTTCCAATTGAACACTGAAGCTTTCTTT. Protein: CASSFQLNTEAFF.

The chain employs TRBV19 and TRBJ1-5, with D perhaps TRBD1 (6 bases). The V gene lost 4 bases and the J gene lost 4 bases, with 11 bases spanning the gap. CDR1 LNHDA and CDR2 SQIVND come from the germline V gene (reference sequence). This CDR3 has 14 amino acids. CDR3 protein: CASSTTGQNQPQHF. The CDR3 nucleotides are TGTGCCAGTAGTACCACAGGGCAGAATCAGCCCCAGCATTTT. The whole variable domain, remainder taken from reference TRBV19 and TRBJ1-5, is DGGITQSPKYLFRKEGQNVTLSCEQNLNHDAMYWYRQDPGQGLRLIYYSQIVNDFQKGDIAEGYSVSREKKESFPLTVTSAQKNPTAFYLCASSTTGQNQPQHFGDGTRLSIL.

The chain uses TRBV5-5 and TRBJ2-7; tentatively, D is TRBD2 (6 bases). Trimming left V 3 bases short and J 7 bases short, with 17 bases between. The CDR3 runs to 14 residues. From germline, CDR1 is SGHKS and CDR2 YYEKEE (reference sequence). DNA for the CDR3: TGTGCCAGCAGCTCGGGACGGCAGGCGGGAGAGCAGTACTTC. Protein product: CASSSGRQAGEQYF.

The chain recombines TRBV9 with TRBJ1-5, with D possibly TRBD1 on 6 matching bases. Trimming removed 3 bases at V and 4 bases at J, with 8 bases between. This CDR3 spans 13 amino acids. The germline CDR1 and CDR2 sequences are SGDLS and YYNGEE. The CDR3 DNA reads TGTGCCAGCAGCGAGACAGGTAATCAGCCCCAGCATTTT. This gives the protein CASSETGNQPQHF.